This T cell receptor (beta chain) emerged from a study of OX40 agonist ivuxolimab in advanced cancers. Overall study findings and caveats: Researchers report that CD8+ T cells had, on average, more expanded clones than CD4+. The antigens recognized by the expanded peripheral T cells, that is their antigen specificity, were not determined.

The germline V gene has CDR1 SGHDT and CDR2 YYEEEE. V lost 0 bases and J lost 10; bases outside the gene matches: 3. This CDR3 has 12 amino acids. Of note for this clone: Its antigen is currently unknown.

Method: immunoSEQ multiplex PCR; TCRdb's copy keeps in-frame clones and lacks some. The repertoire holds about 60,000 clones, just over 85% seen once, with about 1% in the top ten. The source of this sequence is an adult with an advanced solid tumor such as melanoma, head and neck, liver or kidney cancer. The chain employs TRBV5-6 and TRBJ1-1; TRBD1 matches at 7 bases. The sequenced sample was CD4+ or CD8+ T cells sorted from blood, obtained in a trial of the OX40 agonist ivuxolimab. CDR3 loop: CASSLGQGGAFF. In DNA form, the CDR3 reads TGTGCCAGCAGCTTGGGGCAGGGGGGAGCTTTCTTT.